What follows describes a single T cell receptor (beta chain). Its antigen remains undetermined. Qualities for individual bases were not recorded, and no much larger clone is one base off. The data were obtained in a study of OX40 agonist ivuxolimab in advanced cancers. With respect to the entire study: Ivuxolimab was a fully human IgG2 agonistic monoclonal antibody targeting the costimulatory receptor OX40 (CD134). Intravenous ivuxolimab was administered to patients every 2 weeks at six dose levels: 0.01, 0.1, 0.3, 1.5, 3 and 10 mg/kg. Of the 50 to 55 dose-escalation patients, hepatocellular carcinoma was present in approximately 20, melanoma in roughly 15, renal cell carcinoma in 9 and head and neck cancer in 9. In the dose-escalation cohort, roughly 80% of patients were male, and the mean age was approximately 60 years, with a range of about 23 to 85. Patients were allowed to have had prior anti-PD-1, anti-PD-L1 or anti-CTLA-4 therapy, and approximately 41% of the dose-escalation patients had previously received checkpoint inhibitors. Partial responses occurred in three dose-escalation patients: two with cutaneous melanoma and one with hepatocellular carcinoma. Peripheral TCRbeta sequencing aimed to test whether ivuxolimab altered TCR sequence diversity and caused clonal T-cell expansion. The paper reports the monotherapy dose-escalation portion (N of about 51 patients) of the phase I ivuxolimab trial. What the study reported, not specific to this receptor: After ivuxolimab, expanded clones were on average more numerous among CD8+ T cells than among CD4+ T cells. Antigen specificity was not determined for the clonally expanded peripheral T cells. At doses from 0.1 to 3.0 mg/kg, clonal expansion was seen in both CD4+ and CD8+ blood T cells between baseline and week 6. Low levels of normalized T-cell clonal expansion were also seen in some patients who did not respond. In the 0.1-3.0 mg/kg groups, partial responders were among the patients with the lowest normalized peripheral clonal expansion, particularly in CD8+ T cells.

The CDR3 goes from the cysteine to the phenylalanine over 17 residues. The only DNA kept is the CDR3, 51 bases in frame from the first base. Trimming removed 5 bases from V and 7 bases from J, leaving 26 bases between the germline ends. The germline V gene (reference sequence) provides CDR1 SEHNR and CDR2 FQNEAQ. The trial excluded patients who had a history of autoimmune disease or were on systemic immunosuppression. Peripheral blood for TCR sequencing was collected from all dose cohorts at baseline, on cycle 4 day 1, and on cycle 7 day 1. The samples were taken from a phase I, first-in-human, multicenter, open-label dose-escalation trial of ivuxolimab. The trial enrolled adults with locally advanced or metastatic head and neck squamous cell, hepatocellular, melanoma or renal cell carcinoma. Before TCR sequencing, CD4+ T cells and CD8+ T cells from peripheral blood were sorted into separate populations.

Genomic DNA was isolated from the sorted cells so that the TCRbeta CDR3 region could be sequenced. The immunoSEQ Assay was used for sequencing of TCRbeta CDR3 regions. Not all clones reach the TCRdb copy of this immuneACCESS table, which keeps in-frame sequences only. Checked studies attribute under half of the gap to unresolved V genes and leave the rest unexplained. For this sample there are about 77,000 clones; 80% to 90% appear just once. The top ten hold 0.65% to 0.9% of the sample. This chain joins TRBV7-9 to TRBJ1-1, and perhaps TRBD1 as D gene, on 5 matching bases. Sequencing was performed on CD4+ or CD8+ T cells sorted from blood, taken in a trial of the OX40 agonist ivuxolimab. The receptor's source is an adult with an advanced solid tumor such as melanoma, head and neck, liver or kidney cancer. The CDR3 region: CASSNTRGGALKIEAFF. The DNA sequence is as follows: TGTGCCAGCAGCAACACTCGCGGGGGAGCCTTAAAAATTGAAGCTTTCTTT.